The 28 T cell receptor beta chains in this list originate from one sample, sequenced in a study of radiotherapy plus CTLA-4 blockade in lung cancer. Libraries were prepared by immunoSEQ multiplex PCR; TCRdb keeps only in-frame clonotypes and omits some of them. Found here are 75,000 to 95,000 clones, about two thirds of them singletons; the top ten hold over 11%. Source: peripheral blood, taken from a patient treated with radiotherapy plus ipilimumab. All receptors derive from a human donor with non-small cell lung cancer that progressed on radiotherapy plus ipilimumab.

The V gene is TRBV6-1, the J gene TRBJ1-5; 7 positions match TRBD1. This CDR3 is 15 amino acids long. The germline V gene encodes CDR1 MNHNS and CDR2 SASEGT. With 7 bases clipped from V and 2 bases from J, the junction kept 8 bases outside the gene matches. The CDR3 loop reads CASTPTGVGNQPQHF. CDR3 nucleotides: TGTGCCAGCACCCCAACAGGGGTCGGCAATCAGCCCCAGCATTTT.

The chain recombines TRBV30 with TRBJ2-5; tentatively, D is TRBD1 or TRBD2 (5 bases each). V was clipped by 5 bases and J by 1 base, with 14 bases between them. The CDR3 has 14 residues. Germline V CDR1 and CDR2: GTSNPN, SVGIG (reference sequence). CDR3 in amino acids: CAWERWGIQETQYF. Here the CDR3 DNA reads TGTGCCTGGGAGCGATGGGGGATCCAAGAGACCCAGTACTTC. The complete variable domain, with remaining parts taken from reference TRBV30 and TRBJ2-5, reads SQTIHQWPATLVQPVGSPLSLECTVEGTSNPNLYWYRQAAGRGLQLLFYSVGIGQISSEVPQNLSASRPQDRQFILSSKKLLLSDSGFYLCAWERWGIQETQYFGPGTRLLVL.

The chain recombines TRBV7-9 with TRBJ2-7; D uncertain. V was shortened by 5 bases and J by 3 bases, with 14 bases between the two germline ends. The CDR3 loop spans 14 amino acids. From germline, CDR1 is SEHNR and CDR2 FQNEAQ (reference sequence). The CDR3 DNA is TGTGCCAGCAGCCCCCCGACAACCTACTACGAGCAGTACTTC. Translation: CASSPPTTYYEQYF.

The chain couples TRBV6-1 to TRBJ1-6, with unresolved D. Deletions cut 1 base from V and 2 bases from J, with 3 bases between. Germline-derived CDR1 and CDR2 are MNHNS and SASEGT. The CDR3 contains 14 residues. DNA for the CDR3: TGTGCCAGCAGTGAAGTACCCTATAATTCACCCCTCCACTTT. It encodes CASSEVPYNSPLHF.

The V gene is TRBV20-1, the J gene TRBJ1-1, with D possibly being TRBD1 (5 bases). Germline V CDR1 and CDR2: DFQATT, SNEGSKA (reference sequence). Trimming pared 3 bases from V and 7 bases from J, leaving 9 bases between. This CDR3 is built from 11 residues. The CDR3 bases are TGCAGTGCTAGGTCGGGGGTTGAAGCTTTCTTT. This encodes CSARSGVEAFF.

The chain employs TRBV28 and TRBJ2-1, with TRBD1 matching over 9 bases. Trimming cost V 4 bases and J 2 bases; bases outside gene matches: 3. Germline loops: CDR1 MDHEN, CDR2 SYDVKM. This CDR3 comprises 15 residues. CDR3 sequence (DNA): TGTGCCAGCAGTTCTGACAGGGGGGCCTACAATGAGCAGTTCTTC. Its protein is CASSSDRGAYNEQFF. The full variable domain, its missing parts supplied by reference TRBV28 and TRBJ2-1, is DVKVTQSSRYLVKRTGEKVFLECVQDMDHENMFWYRQDPGLGLRLIYFSYDVKMKEKGDIPEGYSVSREKKERFSLILESASTNQTSMYLCASSSDRGAYNEQFFGPGTRLTVL.

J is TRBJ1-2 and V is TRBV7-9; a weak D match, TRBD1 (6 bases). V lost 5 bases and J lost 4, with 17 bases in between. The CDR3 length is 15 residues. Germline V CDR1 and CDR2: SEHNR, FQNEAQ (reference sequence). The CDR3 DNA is TGTGCCAGCAGCCTCCCTCAATGGACAGTCTATGGCTACACCTTC. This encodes CASSLPQWTVYGYTF.

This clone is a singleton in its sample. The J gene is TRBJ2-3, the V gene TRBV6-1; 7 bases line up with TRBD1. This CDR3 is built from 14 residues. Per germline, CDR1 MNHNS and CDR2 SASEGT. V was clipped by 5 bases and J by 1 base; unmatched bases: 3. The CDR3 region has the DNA TGTGCCAGCAGTACCGGGACAGGCACAGATACGCAGTATTTT. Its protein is CASSTGTGTDTQYF.

The CDR3 nucleotides are TGCGCCAGCAGCTTGGAGACAGGGCGCAATCAGCCCCAGCATTTT. Translated, it gives CASSLETGRNQPQHF. The J gene is TRBJ1-5, the V gene TRBV5-1; 7 bases are a match to TRBD1. Germline CDR1 SGHRS, CDR2 YFSETQ. The CDR3 length is 15 residues. V was clipped by 0 bases and J by 2 bases; unmatched bases: 2.

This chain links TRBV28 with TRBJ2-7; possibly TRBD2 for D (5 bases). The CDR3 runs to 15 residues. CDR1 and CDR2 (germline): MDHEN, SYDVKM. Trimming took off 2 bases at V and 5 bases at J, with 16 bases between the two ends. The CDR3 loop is CASSLIGRWEHEQYF. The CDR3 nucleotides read TGTGCCAGCAGTTTAATAGGGCGGTGGGAGCACGAGCAGTACTTC. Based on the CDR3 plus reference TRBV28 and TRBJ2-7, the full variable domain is DVKVTQSSRYLVKRTGEKVFLECVQDMDHENMFWYRQDPGLGLRLIYFSYDVKMKEKGDIPEGYSVSREKKERFSLILESASTNQTSMYLCASSLIGRWEHEQYFGPGTRLTVT.

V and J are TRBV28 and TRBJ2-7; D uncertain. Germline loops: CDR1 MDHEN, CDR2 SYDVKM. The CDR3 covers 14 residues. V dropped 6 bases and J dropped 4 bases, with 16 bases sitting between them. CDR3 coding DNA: TGTGCCAGCAGCACCGTCGACCTCTTATACGAGCAGTACTTC. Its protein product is CASSTVDLLYEQYF.

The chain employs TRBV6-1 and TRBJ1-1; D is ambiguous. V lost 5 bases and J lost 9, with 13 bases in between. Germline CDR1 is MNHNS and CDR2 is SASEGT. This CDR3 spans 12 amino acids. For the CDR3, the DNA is TGTGCCAGCAGTCTAGACGACCGGAAAGCTTTCTTT. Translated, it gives CASSLDDRKAFF.

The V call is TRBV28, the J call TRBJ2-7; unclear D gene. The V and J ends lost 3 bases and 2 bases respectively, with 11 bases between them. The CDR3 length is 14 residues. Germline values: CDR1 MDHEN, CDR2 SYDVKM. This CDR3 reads CASSFSTVPYEQYF. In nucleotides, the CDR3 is TGTGCCAGCAGTTTCAGTACGGTACCCTACGAGCAGTACTTC.

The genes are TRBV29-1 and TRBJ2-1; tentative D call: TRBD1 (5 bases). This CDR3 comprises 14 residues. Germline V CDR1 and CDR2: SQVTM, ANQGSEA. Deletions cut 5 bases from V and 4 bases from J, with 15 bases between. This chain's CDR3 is CSVSLAGRYNEQFF. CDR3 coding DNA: TGCAGCGTTTCTTTGGCAGGGCGATACAATGAGCAGTTCTTC.

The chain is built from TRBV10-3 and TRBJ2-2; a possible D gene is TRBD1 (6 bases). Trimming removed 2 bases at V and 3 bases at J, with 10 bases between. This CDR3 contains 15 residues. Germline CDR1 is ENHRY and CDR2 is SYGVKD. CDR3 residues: CAISERPGDTGELFF. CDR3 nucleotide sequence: TGTGCCATCAGTGAGCGGCCAGGGGACACCGGGGAGCTGTTTTTT.

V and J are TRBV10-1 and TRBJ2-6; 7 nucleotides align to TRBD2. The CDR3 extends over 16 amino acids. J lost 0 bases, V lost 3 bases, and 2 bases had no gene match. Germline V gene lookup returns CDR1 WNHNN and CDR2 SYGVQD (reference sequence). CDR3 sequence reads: CASSEGTTSGANVLTF. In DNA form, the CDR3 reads TGCGCCAGCAGTGAAGGGACTACCTCTGGGGCCAACGTCCTGACTTTC.

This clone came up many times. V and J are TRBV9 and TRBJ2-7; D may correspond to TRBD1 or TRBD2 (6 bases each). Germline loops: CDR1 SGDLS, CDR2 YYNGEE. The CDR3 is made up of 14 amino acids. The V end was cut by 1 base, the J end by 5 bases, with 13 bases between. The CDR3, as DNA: TGTGCCAGCAGCGTATTGGGGGGCAGGGACGAGCAGTACTTC. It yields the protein CASSVLGGRDEQYF.

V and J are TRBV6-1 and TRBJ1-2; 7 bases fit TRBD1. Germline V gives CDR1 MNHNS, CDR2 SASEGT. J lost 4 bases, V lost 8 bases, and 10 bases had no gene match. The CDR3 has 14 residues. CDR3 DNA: TGTGCCAGCTCTCCGGGACAGACCATCTATGGCTACACCTTC. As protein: CASSPGQTIYGYTF.

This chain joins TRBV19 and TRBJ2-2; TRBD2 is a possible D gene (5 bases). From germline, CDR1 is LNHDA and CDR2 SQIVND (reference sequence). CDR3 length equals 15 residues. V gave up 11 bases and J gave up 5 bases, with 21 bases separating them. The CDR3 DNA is TGTGCCTGTATGATCCCAGGCAGAGGGACCGGGGAGCTGTTTTTT. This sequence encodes CACMIPGRGTGELFF.

In DNA form, the CDR3 reads TGTGCCAGCAGTGACAGTTTCTCCTACAATGAGCAGTTCTTC. Translating gives CASSDSFSYNEQFF. V gene TRBV6-5 combines with J gene TRBJ2-1; a possible D gene is TRBD1 (5 bases). Germline-derived CDR1 and CDR2 are MNHEY and SVGAGI. Trimming cost V 5 bases and J 0 bases, with 8 bases left between them. The CDR3 runs to 14 residues.

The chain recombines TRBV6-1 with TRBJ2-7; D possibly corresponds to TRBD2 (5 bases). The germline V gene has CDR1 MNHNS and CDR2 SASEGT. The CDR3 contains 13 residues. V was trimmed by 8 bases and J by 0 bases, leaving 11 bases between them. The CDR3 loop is CASSSGISYEQYF. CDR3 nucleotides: TGTGCCAGCTCGTCGGGGATCTCCTACGAGCAGTACTTC.

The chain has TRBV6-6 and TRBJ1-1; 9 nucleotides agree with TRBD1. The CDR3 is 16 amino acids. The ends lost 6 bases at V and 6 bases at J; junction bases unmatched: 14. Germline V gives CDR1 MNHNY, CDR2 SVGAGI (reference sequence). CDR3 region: CASSPLGTGFGAEAFF. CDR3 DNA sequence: TGTGCCAGCAGCCCATTAGGGACAGGGTTTGGAGCTGAAGCTTTCTTT.

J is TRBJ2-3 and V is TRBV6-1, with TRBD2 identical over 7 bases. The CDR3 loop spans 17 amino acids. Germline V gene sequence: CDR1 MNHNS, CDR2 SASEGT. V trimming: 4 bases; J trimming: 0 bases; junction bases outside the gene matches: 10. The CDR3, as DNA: TGTGCCAGCAGTGCCACAAGACTAGCAGCAAGCACAGATACGCAGTATTTT. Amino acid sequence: CASSATRLAASTDTQYF.

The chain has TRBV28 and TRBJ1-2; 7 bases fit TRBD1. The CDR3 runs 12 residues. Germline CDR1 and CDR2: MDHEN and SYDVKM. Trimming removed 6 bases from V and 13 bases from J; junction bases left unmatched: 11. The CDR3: CASSQTGEKTTF. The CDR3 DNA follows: TGTGCCAGCAGCCAAACAGGGGAAAAGACCACCTTC.

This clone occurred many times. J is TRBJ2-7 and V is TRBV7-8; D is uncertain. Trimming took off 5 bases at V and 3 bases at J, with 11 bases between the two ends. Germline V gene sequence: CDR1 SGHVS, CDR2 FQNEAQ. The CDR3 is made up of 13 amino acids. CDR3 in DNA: TGTGCCAGCAGCCCAGGCCTAGTCTACGAGCAGTACTTC. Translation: CASSPGLVYEQYF.

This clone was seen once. CDR3 residues: CASSSGDRDSGQPQHF. The CDR3 region has the DNA TGTGCCAGCAGTTCTGGGGACAGGGACAGCGGCCAGCCCCAGCATTTT. The chain combines TRBV28 with TRBJ1-5; 9 positions match TRBD1. Germline CDR1 MDHEN, CDR2 SYDVKM. This CDR3 has 16 residues. After removal of 4 bases from V and 7 bases from J, the junction contained 11 bases not matched to a gene. Complete variable domain (other parts from reference TRBV28 and TRBJ1-5): DVKVTQSSRYLVKRTGEKVFLECVQDMDHENMFWYRQDPGLGLRLIYFSYDVKMKEKGDIPEGYSVSREKKERFSLILESASTNQTSMYLCASSSGDRDSGQPQHFGDGTRLSIL.

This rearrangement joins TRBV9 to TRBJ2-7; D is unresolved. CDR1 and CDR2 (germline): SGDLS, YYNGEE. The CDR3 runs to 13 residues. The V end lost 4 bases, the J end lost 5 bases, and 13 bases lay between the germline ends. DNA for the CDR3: TGTGCCAGCAGCACACCCTTCTTAGACGAGCAGTACTTC. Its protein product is CASSTPFLDEQYF.

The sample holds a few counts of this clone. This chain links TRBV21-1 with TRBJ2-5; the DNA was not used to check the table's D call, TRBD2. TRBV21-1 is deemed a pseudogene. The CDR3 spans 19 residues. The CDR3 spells CASSKAKKSTSDYQETQYF. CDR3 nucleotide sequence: TGTGCCAGCAGCAAAGCTAAGAAATCGACTAGCGACTACCAAGAGACCCAGTACTTC.